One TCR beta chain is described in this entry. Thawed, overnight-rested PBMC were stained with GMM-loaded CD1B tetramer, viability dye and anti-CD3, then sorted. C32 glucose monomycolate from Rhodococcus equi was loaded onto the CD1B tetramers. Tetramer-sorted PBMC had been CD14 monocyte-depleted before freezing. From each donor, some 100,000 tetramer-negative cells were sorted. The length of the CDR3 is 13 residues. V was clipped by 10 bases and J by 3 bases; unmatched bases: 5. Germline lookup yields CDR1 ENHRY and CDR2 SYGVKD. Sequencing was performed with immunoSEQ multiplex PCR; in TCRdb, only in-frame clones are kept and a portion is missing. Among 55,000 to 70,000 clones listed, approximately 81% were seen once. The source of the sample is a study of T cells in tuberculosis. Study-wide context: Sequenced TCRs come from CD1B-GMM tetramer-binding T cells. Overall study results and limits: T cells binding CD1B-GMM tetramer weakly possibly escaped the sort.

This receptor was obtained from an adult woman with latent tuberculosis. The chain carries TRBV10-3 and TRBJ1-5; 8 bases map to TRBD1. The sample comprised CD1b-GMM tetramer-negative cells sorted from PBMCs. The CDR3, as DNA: TGTGCCACCGCGGACAGGGACAATCAGCCCCAGCATTTT. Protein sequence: CATADRDNQPQHF.